These T cell receptor beta chains were read from a single sample in a study of blood T cell repertoires in COVID-19. Generated by immunoSEQ multiplex PCR, the TCRdb table keeps only in-frame clones and is missing some. In the table there are 100,000 or so clones, just under 95% of which are singletons. Material: peripheral blood. The receptors were sampled from a man between 65 and 80 years old with acute or convalescent COVID-19. Each CDR3 is given with its conserved first and last residue. The D gene is left open where the match is weak. Clone size is given for some rows only: seen once, a few or many times, or a class if the clone is expanded.

D gene	clone size	V gene	J gene	CDR3 protein	CDR3 DNA
-	-	TRBV7-2	TRBJ1-5	CASSLGGGRASNQPQHF	TGTGCCAGCAGCTTAGGGGGGGGCAGGGCGAGCAATCAGCCCCAGCATTTT
-	-	TRBV5-6	TRBJ1-3	CASSLGYSGNTIYF	TGTGCCAGCAGCTTGGGTTACTCTGGAAACACCATATATTTT
TRBD2	few	TRBV7-9	TRBJ2-7	CASGTSGRYEQYF	TGTGCCAGCGGGACTAGCGGGAGATACGAGCAGTACTTC
TRBD2	once	TRBV14	TRBJ2-3	CASSRTWTSVYPDTQYF	TGTGCCAGCAGCCGGACGTGGACTAGCGTCTACCCAGATACGCAGTATTTT
-	once	TRBV4-1	TRBJ1-1	CASRSDTEAFF	TGCGCCAGCAGGTCCGACACTGAAGCTTTCTTT
-	-	TRBV2	TRBJ1-5	CASSASQGGNQPQHF	TGTGCCAGCAGTGCGTCCCAGGGTGGCAATCAGCCCCAGCATTTT
TRBD2	-	TRBV19	TRBJ2-7	CASSIQAGGRYEQYF	TGTGCCAGTAGTATACAAGCGGGGGGGCGGTACGAGCAGTACTTC
TRBD1	-	TRBV27	TRBJ2-3	CASRGTGTDTQYF	TGTGCCAGCAGGGGGACAGGGACAGATACGCAGTATTTT
-	-	TRBV27	TRBJ2-2	CASSFQAHRRSGELFF	TGTGCCAGCAGTTTCCAGGCCCATCGAAGGTCCGGGGAGCTGTTTTTT
-	-	TRBV19	TRBJ1-1	CASSEGGVTAFF	TGTGCCAGTAGTGAGGGTGGAGTGACGGCTTTCTTT
-	once	TRBV5-6	TRBJ2-5	CASSLRSEETQYF	TGTGCCAGCAGCTTGCGGTCGGAAGAGACCCAGTACTTC
TRBD1	-	TRBV6-4	TRBJ2-3	CASTGTGPETQYF	TGTGCCAGCACCGGGACAGGCCCAGAGACGCAGTATTTT
-	-	TRBV11-2	TRBJ2-5	CASSETGPSRAQYF	TGTGCCAGCAGCGAAACCGGGCCATCCAGGGCCCAGTACTTC
TRBD2	-	TRBV4-3	TRBJ2-1	CASSQSGMSYNEQFF	TGCGCCAGCAGCCAGAGCGGGATGTCCTACAATGAGCAGTTCTTC
-	-	TRBV30	TRBJ1-6	CAWSVWGGNSPLHF	TGTGCCTGGAGTGTATGGGGGGGGAATTCACCCCTCCACTTT
-	-	TRBV7-2	TRBJ2-7	CASTTTGLYEQYF	TGTGCCAGCACCACGACAGGACTTTACGAGCAGTACTTC
-	-	TRBV18	TRBJ1-5	CASSPRAGSNQPQHF	TGTGCCAGCTCACCGAGGGCGGGCAGCAATCAGCCCCAGCATTTT
TRBD1	-	TRBV6-5	TRBJ2-3	CASSRTGSTDTQYF	TGTGCTAGCAGCAGGACAGGGAGCACAGATACGCAGTATTTT
TRBD1	-	TRBV6-5	TRBJ1-4	CASSPTGEYEKLFF	TGTGCCAGCAGCCCGACAGGGGAGTATGAAAAACTGTTTTTT
-	-	TRBV21-1	TRBJ2-5	CASTRTGTGEFLYQETQYF	TGTGCCAGCACTAGGACCGGGACAGGGGAATTCCTGTACCAAGAGACCCAGTACTTC
-	-	TRBV10-3	TRBJ1-2	CAITRGEGVLYGYTF	TGTGCCATCACCAGAGGGGAGGGCGTTCTCTATGGCTACACCTTC
-	-	TRBV5-1	TRBJ2-2	CASSLDSANTGELFF	TGCGCCAGCAGCTTGGATAGTGCCAACACCGGGGAGCTGTTTTTT
TRBD1	-	TRBV12-3/TRBV12-4	TRBJ1-2	CASTSGQGLGYTF	TGTGCCAGCACCTCGGGACAGGGGCTTGGCTACACCTTC
TRBD1	-	TRBV18	TRBJ1-1	CASSSSTGGLSNAEAFF	TGTGCCAGCTCAAGTTCGACAGGGGGTTTATCCAACGCTGAAGCTTTCTTT
-	-	TRBV28	TRBJ1-3	CASSLDRSGNTIYF	TGTGCCAGCAGTTTGGACAGATCTGGAAACACCATATATTTT
TRBD1	-	TRBV6-5	TRBJ1-6	CASNSPGQNSPLHF	TGTGCCAGCAACTCTCCGGGACAGAATTCACCCCTCCACTTT
-	-	TRBV5-1	TRBJ1-6	CASSLRDTNNSPLHF	TGCGCCAGCAGCTTGCGGGACACTAATAATTCACCCCTCCACTTT
-	-	TRBV5-1	TRBJ1-1	CASSPLGLNTEAFF	TGCGCCAGCAGCCCGTTGGGCTTGAACACTGAAGCTTTCTTT
-	-	TRBV5-4	TRBJ2-1	CASSLVGASYNEQFF	TGTGCCAGCAGCTTGGTAGGGGCATCCTACAATGAGCAGTTCTTC
-	few	TRBV6-5	TRBJ1-6	CASGGSPLHF	TGTGCCAGCGGGGGGTCACCCCTCCACTTT
TRBD2	-	TRBV5-1	TRBJ2-7	CASSLWASGTNLLEQYF	TGCGCCAGCAGCTTGTGGGCTAGCGGGACTAACCTCCTCGAGCAGTACTTC
-	-	TRBV4-1	TRBJ1-5	CASSLRGDSNQPQHF	TGCGCCAGCAGCCTGCGGGGGGATAGCAATCAGCCCCAGCATTTT
TRBD2	-	TRBV7-2	TRBJ2-7	CASSFLAGTTYEQYF	TGTGCCAGCAGCTTTCTAGCGGGAACCACCTACGAGCAGTACTTC
-	-	TRBV3-1/TRBV3-2	TRBJ1-1	CASSQVRSTEAFF	TGTGCCAGCAGCCAAGTCAGGTCCACTGAAGCTTTCTTT
-	-	TRBV6-5	TRBJ2-7	CASSYTVGGYEQYF	TGTGCCAGCAGTTACACTGTGGGGGGCTACGAGCAGTACTTC
-	-	TRBV19	TRBJ1-6	CASSILNGFQSPLHF	TGTGCCAGTAGTATATTGAACGGGTTTCAGTCACCCCTCCACTTT
-	-	TRBV6-4	TRBJ1-1	CASRAFGSNTEAFF	TGTGCCAGCAGGGCTTTCGGGTCGAACACTGAAGCTTTCTTT
TRBD2	-	TRBV7-2	TRBJ2-1	CASRPTLRTSGRGEQFF	TGTGCCAGCAGACCTACCCTACGGACTAGCGGGAGGGGTGAGCAGTTCTTC
TRBD1	few	TRBV9	TRBJ1-1	CASSETGGAGTEAFF	TGTGCCAGCAGCGAGACAGGGGGCGCGGGCACTGAAGCTTTCTTT
-	-	TRBV18	TRBJ2-3	CASSLGQGGADTQYF	TGTGCCAGCTCTCTTGGACAGGGAGGGGCAGATACGCAGTATTTT
-	-	TRBV11-2	TRBJ2-7	CASSPGYYEQYF	TGTGCCAGCAGCCCGGGTTACTACGAGCAGTACTTC
TRBD1	-	TRBV15	TRBJ2-1	CATSRRQGAANEQFF	TGTGCCACCAGCAGAAGACAGGGGGCGGCCAATGAGCAGTTCTTC
TRBD2	-	TRBV6-5	TRBJ2-3	CASSSGGAGADTQYF	TGTGCCAGCAGTTCGGGAGGCGCCGGGGCAGATACGCAGTATTTT
TRBD1	-	TRBV7-8	TRBJ1-2	CASSLAGTGNNYGYTF	TGTGCCAGCAGCTTAGCCGGGACAGGGAATAACTATGGCTACACCTTC
-	-	TRBV2	TRBJ1-6	CASHRTSNNSPLHF	TGTGCCAGCCACAGGACAAGCAATAATTCACCCCTCCACTTT
TRBD1	once	TRBV9	TRBJ2-5	CASSAGFAGGLETQYF	TGTGCCAGCAGCGCCGGTTTTGCAGGGGGCTTAGAGACCCAGTACTTC
TRBD2	-	TRBV4-1	TRBJ2-5	CASSPYGGVQETQYF	TGCGCCAGCAGCCCGTACGGGGGGGTCCAAGAGACCCAGTACTTC
TRBD1	-	TRBV2	TRBJ2-7	CASVGQSIEQYF	TGTGCCAGCGTGGGACAGTCGATTGAGCAGTACTTC
TRBD1	-	TRBV27	TRBJ1-5	CASNARQGDQPQHF	TGTGCCAGCAACGCCCGACAGGGGGATCAGCCCCAGCATTTT